One sample yielded the 6 T cell receptor beta chains listed below, sequenced in a study of identical twins (dated by TCRdb to about 2016). The library was made by 5' RACE. The sequencer was an Illumina HiSeq 2000. The public reads were quality trimmed at Q25 with fastp and then assembled into clones with MiXCR by TCRdb, keeping productive beta chains. Duplicate CDR3 protein sequences are folded into a single record with the most common DNA and genes. The sample profile shows 640,000 or so distinct CDR3 sequences; roughly 6% of them were found once. The ten largest clones add up to about 1.8% of the sample. The material sequenced was naive T cells sorted from blood. What this sample's cell subset or site label stands for: cells isolated with a human naive T-cell isolation kit. The receptors originated from a man aged 18 to 29 in good health.

Many counts were recorded for this clonotype. The chain carries TRBV20-1 and TRBJ1-6; 9 nucleotides agree with TRBD1. Germline V gene lookup returns CDR1 DFQATT and CDR2 SNEGSKA (reference sequence). V shed 4 bases and J 3 bases; nucleotides not matched to a gene: 4. The CDR3 runs to 15 residues. This CDR3 is CSATPGQGYNSPLHF. For the CDR3, the DNA is TGCAGTGCTACCCCGGGACAGGGCTATAATTCACCCCTCCACTTT.

This clonotype was found many times. The rearrangement links TRBV12-3 or TRBV12-4 to TRBJ2-1, with 8 bases fitting TRBD2. The length of the CDR3 is 13 residues. V gave up 8 bases and J gave up 5 bases; unmatched junction bases: 5. This CDR3 is CASRGGGDNEQFF. CDR3 nucleotides: TGTGCCAGCCGGGGGGGAGGCGACAATGAGCAGTTCTTC.

This clonotype was observed at least ten times. The J gene is TRBJ1-1, the V gene TRBV9, with D possibly being TRBD1 (5 bases). V dropped 2 bases and J dropped 4 bases, with 12 bases sitting between them. Germline CDR1 and CDR2: SGDLS and YYNGEE. The CDR3 contains 14 residues. The CDR3 DNA reads as TGTGCCAGCAGCGTGGTGACAGTCGGCACTGAAGCTTTCTTT. It yields the protein CASSVVTVGTEAFF.

This clonotype was recorded at least ten times. The gene calls are TRBV20-1 and TRBJ2-5, with D possibly being TRBD1 or TRBD2 (5 bases each). Trimming pared 2 bases from V and 5 bases from J, leaving 18 bases between. This CDR3 has 15 amino acids. Germline V lookup: CDR1 DFQATT, CDR2 SNEGSKA (reference sequence). CDR3 loop: CSARPTGLARETQYF. CDR3 coding DNA: TGCAGTGCTAGACCCACGGGGCTAGCCAGGGAGACCCAGTACTTC.

This clonotype appeared a few times. This chain links TRBV24-1 with TRBJ1-5; D uncertain. Trimming shortened V by 6 bases and J by 5 bases, and 22 bases separated the two germline ends. Germline CDR1 is KGHDR and CDR2 is SFDVKD. The CDR3 is made up of 17 amino acids. The CDR3, as DNA: TGTGCCACCAGTCTCGGGCAAGTAAGGGATAGGGATCAGCCCCAGCATTTT. Translating gives CATSLGQVRDRDQPQHF.

This clonotype was seen at least ten times. The chain joins TRBV27 to TRBJ2-2, with TRBD2 matching over 8 bases. This CDR3 has 15 residues. Germline CDR1 is MNHEY and CDR2 is SMNVEV (reference sequence). Trimming removed 6 bases from V and 4 bases from J; junction bases left unmatched: 7. The CDR3 nucleotides are TGTGCCAGCAGAGCGGGGGTGTATGGCACCGGGGAGCTGTTTTTT. Translation: CASRAGVYGTGELFF.